Sequencing of this TCR beta chain was carried out in a study of shared clonotypes between healthy human individuals (dated by TCRdb to 2020 to 2021). A note on the overall study: The cohort included three men and two women between 18 and 49 years of age. Per donor, three plates each were used for CD4 naive and CD4 memory, two for CD8 naive, and one for CD8 memory. To estimate repertoire size and how much clonotypes are shared between individuals, the study performed deep sequencing of blood TCR repertoires from a handful of healthy adults. Different laboratories and diverse techniques were used to prepare libraries and sequence TCR repertoires, to increase sequencing depth and limit assay-specific biases. Leukapheresis yielded between about 0.94 and 10 billion PBMCs per donor. The paper's findings and limits, for the study overall: Sampling was restricted to blood, and TCR repertoires in tissue are likely to differ from TCR repertoires in blood. Pairwise subsampling indicated that sequencing depth was expected to affect the degree of clonotype sharing among donors. Naive subsets generally had larger estimated clonotype richness than memory subsets. Across four donors, 4.5% to 6.5% of naive CD4, approximately 3.6% of naive CD8, 2% to 2.5% of memory CD4, and 0.4% of memory CD8 clonotypes were shared. Clonotypes shared by all four sorted-subset donors showed higher generation probabilities than non-shared clonotypes. Because the study included a small number of donors, the genetic and exposure-history diversity represented was limited. Even with the large sequencing depth, rarefaction of the sorted-subset datasets indicated that sequencing was incomplete.

This clone was detected once. Its antigen is currently not known. No base qualities exist here, and no much larger clone lies one base off it. The CDR3 runs 15 amino acids, cysteine and phenylalanine included. Only CDR3 DNA is held: 45 bases, read in frame from base 1. The germline V and J ends show losses of 4 bases and 4 bases respectively, and no gene match explains 6 bases of the junction. Per the germline V gene, MNHEY is the CDR1 and SVGAGI is the CDR2. Using the deep immunoSEQ assay, TCR CDR3 regions were amplified from genomic DNA by multiplex PCR. For each cell subset, the extracted genomic DNA was distributed evenly across all wells of several immunoSEQ 96-well plates, and each plate served as one replicate. For sorted subsets, roughly 200 ng of genomic DNA, equivalent to 25,000 to 30,000 T cell genomes, went into each replicate PCR. Purified libraries were quantified with a Qubit 3.0 fluorometer, sized on a Bioanalyzer 2100, and re-quantified with the KAPA Library Quantification kit. Every immunoSEQ 96-well plate was sequenced on a separate single-read 150-cycle Illumina NextSeq 550 flow cell. On the authors' methods: Because the immunoSEQ output held only junctional sequences and lacked quality scores, the filtering could not match the filtering applied to full-length reads. To assign V/J genes and CDR3, sequences were annotated against IMGT germline references using PyIR, a Python wrapper for IgBLAST v1.9. Reads with weak V/J assignments (E-value above 1e-6), missing CDR3, stop codons, out-of-frame junctions, or ambiguous translated residues were removed. V3J clonotypes were defined as sequences sharing the same inferred V gene, J gene, and CDR3 amino acid sequence. To compute the percentage overlap between repertoires, the number of shared unique clonotypes was divided by the size of the smaller repertoire. RTK rarefaction, the Chao1 estimator, and Recon v2.1 estimates of unobserved clonotypes were used to assess repertoire richness. For all TCRbeta clonotypes obtained by the gDNA method from a handful of donors, generation probabilities were computed with OLGA. In its TCRdb copy, this immuneACCESS table keeps in-frame sequences only and misses some clones. Where compared with another copy, unresolved V genes explain less than half of these, and the others have no known cause. V, J and clone size derive from that table, while D and trimming were established from the DNA sequence. Here the sample has 2 million to 2.5 million clones; 90% to 95% occur a single time. The leading ten clones occupy 0.1% to 0.15% of the sample.

The donors were healthy, HIV-negative adults with no recently reported acute infections or vaccinations. Every donor was a Caucasian adult residing in Nashville, Tennessee, USA. CD4+ T cells were enriched through magnetic negative selection, after which naive cells were positively selected on CD45RA and the remaining negative fraction served as the memory subset. After blood collection by leukapheresis, PBMCs were isolated using Ficoll-Histopaque density gradient centrifugation and then cryopreserved in the vapor phase of liquid nitrogen. Analytical flow cytometry was used to check the purity and quantity of every magnetically sorted T cell population. From each sorted fraction, genomic DNA was isolated and quantified by UV absorbance on a Nanodrop 2000c.

The TCR comes from a man aged 18 to 29 in good health. Input material: naive CD4+ T cells sorted from blood. The intended sense of this specimen's cell subset or site label: CD45RA+ positively selected. The V and J genes are TRBV6-5 and TRBJ1-4, with 7 junctional bases fitting TRBD1. The CDR3 sequence is CASSSPWDSNEKLFF. Here is the DNA: TGTGCCAGCAGTTCCCCCTGGGACAGTAATGAAAAACTGTTTTTT.